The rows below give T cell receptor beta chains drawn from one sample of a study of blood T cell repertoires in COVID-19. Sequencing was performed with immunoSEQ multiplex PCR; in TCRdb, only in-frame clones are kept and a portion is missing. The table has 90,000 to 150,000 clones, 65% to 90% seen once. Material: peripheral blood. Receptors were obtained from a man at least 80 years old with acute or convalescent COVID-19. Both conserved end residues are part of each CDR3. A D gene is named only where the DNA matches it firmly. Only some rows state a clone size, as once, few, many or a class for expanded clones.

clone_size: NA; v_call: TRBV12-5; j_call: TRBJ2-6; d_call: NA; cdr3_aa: CASVRGSTFSGANVLTF; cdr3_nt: TGTGCTAGTGTAAGGGGGTCGACATTCTCTGGGGCCAACGTCCTGACTTTC
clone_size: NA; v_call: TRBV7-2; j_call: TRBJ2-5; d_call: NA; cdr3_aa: CASSPKGRFGTQYF; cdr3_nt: TGTGCCAGCAGCCCAAAGGGGCGGTTCGGGACCCAGTACTTC
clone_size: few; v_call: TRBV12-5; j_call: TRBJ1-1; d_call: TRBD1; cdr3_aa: CASGLGQGAGTEAFF; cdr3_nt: TGTGCTAGTGGTTTGGGACAGGGGGCAGGGACTGAAGCTTTCTTT
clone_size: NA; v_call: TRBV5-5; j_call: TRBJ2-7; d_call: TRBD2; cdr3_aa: CASAGRGVVEQYF; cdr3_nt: TGTGCCAGCGCAGGACGGGGGGTAGTCGAGCAGTACTTC
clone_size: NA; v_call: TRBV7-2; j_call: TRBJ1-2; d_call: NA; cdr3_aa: CASSLQYTNYGYTF; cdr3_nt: TGTGCCAGCAGCTTACAATACACCAACTATGGCTACACCTTC
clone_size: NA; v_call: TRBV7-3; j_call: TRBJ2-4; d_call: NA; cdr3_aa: CASSSSYSGVQYF; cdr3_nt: TGTGCCAGCAGCTCTTCTTATAGCGGAGTACAGTACTTC
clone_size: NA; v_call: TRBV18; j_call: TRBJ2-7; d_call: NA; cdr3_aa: CASSPPGVHEQYF; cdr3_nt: TGTGCCAGCTCACCACCTGGAGTACACGAGCAGTACTTC
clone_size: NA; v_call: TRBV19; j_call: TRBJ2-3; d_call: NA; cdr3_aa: CATGGRSDYTDTQYF; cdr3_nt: TGTGCCACCGGCGGCAGGTCGGACTACACAGATACGCAGTATTTT
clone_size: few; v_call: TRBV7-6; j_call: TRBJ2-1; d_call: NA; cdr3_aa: CASSLASFYRSGEQFF; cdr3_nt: TGTGCCAGCAGCTTAGCCTCCTTCTACCGATCGGGTGAGCAGTTCTTC
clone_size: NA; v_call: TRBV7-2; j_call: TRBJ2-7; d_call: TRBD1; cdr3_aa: CASSQTDRGAYEQYF; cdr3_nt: TGTGCCAGCAGCCAAACGGACAGGGGAGCCTACGAGCAGTACTTC
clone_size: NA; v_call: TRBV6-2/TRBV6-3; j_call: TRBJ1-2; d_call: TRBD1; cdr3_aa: CASSLLTGDYGYTF; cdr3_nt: TGTGCCAGCAGTTTACTAACAGGGGACTATGGCTACACCTTC
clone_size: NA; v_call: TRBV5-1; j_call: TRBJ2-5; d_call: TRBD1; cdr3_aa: CASSWTGTQETQYF; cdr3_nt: TGCGCCAGCAGCTGGACAGGGACCCAAGAGACCCAGTACTTC
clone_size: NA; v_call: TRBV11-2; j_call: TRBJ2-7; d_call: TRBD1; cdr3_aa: CASSPTGTGQVQYF; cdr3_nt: TGTGCCAGCAGCCCGACCGGGACAGGCCAAGTGCAGTACTTC
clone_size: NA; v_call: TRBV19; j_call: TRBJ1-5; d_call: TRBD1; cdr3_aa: CASSIGSGGTFSYNQPQHF; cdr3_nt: TGTGCCAGTAGTATCGGGTCAGGGGGAACCTTTTCTTACAATCAGCCCCAGCATTTT
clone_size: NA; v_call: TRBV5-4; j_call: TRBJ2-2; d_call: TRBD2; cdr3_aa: CASSEPSGGNTGELFF; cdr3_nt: TGTGCCAGCAGCGAGCCTAGCGGGGGGAACACCGGGGAGCTGTTTTTT
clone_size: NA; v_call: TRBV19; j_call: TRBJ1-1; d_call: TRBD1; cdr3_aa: CASSASRTGNTEAFF; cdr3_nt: TGTGCCAGTAGTGCCTCCCGGACAGGGAACACTGAAGCTTTCTTT
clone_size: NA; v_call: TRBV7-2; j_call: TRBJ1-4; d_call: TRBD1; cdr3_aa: CASSYRGVNEKLFF; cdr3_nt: TGTGCCAGCAGTTACAGGGGCGTTAATGAAAAACTGTTTTTT
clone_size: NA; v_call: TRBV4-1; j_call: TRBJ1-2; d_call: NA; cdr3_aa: CASSQDRPITGGYTF; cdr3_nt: TGCGCCAGCAGCCAAGATCGGCCGATTACGGGTGGCTACACCTTC
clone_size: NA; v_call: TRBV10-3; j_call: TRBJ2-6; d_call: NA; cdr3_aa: CATPARDNGSGANVLTF; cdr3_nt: TGTGCCACCCCGGCCCGGGACAACGGCTCTGGGGCCAACGTCCTGACTTTC
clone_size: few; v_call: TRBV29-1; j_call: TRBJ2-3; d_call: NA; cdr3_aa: CSVDAVLGGTQYF; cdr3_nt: TGCAGCGTTGACGCCGTACTAGGTGGTACGCAGTATTTT
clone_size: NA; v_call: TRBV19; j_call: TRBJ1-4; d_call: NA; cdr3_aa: CASSLAATNEKLFF; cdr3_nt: TGTGCCAGTAGTTTAGCTGCAACTAATGAAAAACTGTTTTTT
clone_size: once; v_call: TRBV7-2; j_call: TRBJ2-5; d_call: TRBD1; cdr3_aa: CASSPQGGTGETQYF; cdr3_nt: TGTGCCAGCAGTCCTCAAGGTGGGACAGGGGAGACCCAGTACTTC
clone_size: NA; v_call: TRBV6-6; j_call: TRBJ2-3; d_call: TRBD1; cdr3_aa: CASSSPGQGGTDTQYF; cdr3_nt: TGTGCCAGCAGTTCCCCGGGACAGGGGGGTACAGATACGCAGTATTTT
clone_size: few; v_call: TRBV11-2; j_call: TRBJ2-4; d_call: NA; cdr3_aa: CASSGSPGSVGIQYF; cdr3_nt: TGTGCCAGCAGCGGGTCGCCAGGGTCGGTTGGTATTCAGTACTTC
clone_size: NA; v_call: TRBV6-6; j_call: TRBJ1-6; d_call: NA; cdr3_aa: CASRSDRDNSPLHF; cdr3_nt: TGTGCCAGCAGATCGGACAGAGATAATTCACCCCTCCACTTT
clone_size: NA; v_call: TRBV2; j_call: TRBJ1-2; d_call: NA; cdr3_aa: CASKLGQINYGYTF; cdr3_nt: TGTGCCAGCAAACTAGGACAGATCAACTATGGCTACACCTTC
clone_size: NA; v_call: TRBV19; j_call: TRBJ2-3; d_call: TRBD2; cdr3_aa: CASSKSSLAGVDTQYF; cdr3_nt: TGTGCCAGTAGTAAATCGAGTCTAGCGGGAGTAGATACGCAGTATTTT
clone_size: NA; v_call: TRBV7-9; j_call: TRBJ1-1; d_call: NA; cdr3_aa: CASSPASGGSMNTEAFF; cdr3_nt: TGTGCCAGCAGCCCAGCATCTGGGGGCTCCATGAACACTGAAGCTTTCTTT
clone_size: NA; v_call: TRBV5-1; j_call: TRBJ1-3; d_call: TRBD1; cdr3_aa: CASSPDGTGLSGNTIYF; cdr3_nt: TGCGCCAGCAGCCCAGACGGGACAGGACTCTCTGGAAACACCATATATTTT
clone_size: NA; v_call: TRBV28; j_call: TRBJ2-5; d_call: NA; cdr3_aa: CASSHQETQYF; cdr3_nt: TGTGCCAGCAGTCATCAAGAGACCCAGTACTTC
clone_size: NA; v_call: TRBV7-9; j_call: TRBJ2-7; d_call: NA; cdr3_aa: CASSYRETYEQYF; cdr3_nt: TGTGCCAGCAGCTACAGGGAAACCTACGAGCAGTACTTC
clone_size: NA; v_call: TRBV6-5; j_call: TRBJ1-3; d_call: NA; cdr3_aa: CASRDISSGNTIYF; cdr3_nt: TGTGCCAGCAGGGACATTAGCTCTGGAAACACCATATATTTT
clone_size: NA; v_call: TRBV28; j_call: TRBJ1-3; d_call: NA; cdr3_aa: CASTGSGNTIYF; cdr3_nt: TGTGCCAGTACAGGGTCTGGAAACACCATATATTTT
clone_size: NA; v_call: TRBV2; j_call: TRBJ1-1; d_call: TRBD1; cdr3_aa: CASSPGQELRTEAFF; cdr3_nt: TGTGCCAGCAGTCCCGGACAGGAATTAAGGACTGAAGCTTTCTTT
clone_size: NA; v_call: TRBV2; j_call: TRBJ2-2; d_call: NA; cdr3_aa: CASSEESNTGELFF; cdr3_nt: TGTGCCAGCAGTGAGGAGTCGAACACCGGGGAGCTGTTTTTT
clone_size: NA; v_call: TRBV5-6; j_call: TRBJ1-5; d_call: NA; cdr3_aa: CASSLGGLYSNQPQHF; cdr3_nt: TGTGCCAGCAGCTTGGGAGGGCTGTATAGCAATCAGCCCCAGCATTTT
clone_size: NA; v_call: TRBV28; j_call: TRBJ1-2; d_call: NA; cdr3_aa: CASRGSQRGYTF; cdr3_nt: TGTGCCAGCAGGGGGAGTCAGCGGGGCTACACCTTC
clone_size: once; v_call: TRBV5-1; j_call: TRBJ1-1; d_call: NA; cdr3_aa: CASSHGTFNTEAFF; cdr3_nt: TGCGCCAGCAGCCACGGGACATTTAACACTGAAGCTTTCTTT
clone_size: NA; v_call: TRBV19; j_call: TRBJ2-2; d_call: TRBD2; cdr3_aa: CASSIGGSLSGELFF; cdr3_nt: TGTGCCAGTAGTATAGGCGGGAGTTTAAGCGGGGAGCTGTTTTTT
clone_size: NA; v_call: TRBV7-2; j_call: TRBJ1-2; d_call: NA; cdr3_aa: CASSLRLSENYGYTF; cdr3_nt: TGTGCCAGCAGCTTAAGACTATCCGAAAACTATGGCTACACCTTC
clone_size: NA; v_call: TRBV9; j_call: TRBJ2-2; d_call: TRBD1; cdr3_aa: CASSARLQGARTGELFF; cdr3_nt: TGTGCCAGCAGCGCGCGACTCCAGGGGGCTCGCACCGGGGAGCTGTTTTTT
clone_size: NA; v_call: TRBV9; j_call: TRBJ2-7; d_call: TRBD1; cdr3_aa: CASSGDRHSSDEQYF; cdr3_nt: TGTGCCAGCAGCGGGGACAGACACAGTTCGGACGAGCAGTACTTC
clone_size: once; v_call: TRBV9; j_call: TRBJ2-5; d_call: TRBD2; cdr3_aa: CASSVEREEGETQYF; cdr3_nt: TGTGCCAGCAGCGTAGAGCGGGAGGAGGGAGAGACCCAGTACTTC
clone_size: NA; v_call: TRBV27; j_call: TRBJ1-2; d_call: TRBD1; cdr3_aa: CASSLDRDRSKVMRYTF; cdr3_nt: TGTGCCAGCAGTTTAGACCGGGACAGAAGTAAAGTTATGCGCTACACCTTC
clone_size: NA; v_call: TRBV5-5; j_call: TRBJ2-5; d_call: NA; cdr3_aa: CASSLGLLSGTQYF; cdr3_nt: TGTGCCAGCAGCTTGGGCTTACTATCGGGGACCCAGTACTTC
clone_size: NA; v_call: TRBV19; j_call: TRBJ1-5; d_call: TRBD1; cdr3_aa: CASKRTGVNQPQHF; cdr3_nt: TGTGCCAGTAAACGGACAGGCGTAAATCAGCCCCAGCATTTT
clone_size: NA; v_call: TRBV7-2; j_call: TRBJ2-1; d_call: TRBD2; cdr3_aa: CASSLAPGTSGRGVEQFF; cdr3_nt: TGTGCCAGCAGCTTAGCGCCCGGGACTAGCGGGAGAGGTGTGGAGCAGTTCTTC
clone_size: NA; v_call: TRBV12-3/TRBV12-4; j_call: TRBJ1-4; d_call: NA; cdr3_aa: CASSLGGTEKLFF; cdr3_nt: TGTGCCAGCAGTTTAGGCGGTACAGAAAAACTGTTTTTT
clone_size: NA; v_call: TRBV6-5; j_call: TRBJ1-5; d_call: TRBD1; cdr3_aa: CASIAGQGQNQPQHF; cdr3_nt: TGTGCCAGCATCGCAGGACAGGGCCAAAATCAGCCCCAGCATTTT
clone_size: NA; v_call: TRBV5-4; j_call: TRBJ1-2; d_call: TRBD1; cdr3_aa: CASSPANDRGRMGYTF; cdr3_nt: TGTGCCAGCAGCCCTGCTAACGACAGGGGGCGCATGGGCTACACCTTC
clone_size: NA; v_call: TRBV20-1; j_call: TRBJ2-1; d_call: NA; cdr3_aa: CSAHRIDEQFF; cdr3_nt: TGCAGTGCGCACAGGATAGATGAGCAGTTCTTC
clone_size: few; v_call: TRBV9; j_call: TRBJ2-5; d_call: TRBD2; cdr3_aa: CASSVALAGQETQYF; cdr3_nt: TGTGCCAGCAGCGTGGCGCTAGCGGGACAAGAGACCCAGTACTTC
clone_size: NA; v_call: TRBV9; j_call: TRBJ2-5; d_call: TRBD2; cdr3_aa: CASSVEREWGETQYF; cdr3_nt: TGTGCCAGCAGCGTCGAGCGGGAGTGGGGAGAGACCCAGTACTTC
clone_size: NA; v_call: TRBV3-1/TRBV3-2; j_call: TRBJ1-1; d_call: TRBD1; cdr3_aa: CASSLRDRGGVFF; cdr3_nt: TGTGCCAGCAGCCTTAGGGACAGGGGAGGTGTTTTCTTT
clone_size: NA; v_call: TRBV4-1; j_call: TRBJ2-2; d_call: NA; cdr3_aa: CASSQERPRRDTGELFF; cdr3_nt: TGCGCCAGCAGCCAAGAAAGGCCCCGGAGGGACACCGGGGAGCTGTTTTTT
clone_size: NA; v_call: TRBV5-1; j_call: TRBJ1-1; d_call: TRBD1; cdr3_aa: CASSGGQGPTEAFF; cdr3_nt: TGCGCCAGCAGCGGGGGACAGGGCCCCACTGAAGCTTTCTTT
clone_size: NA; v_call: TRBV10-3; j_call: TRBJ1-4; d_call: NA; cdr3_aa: CAISGTDEKLFF; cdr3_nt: TGTGCCATCAGTGGGACAGACGAAAAACTGTTTTTT
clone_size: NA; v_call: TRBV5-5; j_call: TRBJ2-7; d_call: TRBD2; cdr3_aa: CASSPVFSGSSNYEQYF; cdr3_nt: TGTGCCAGCAGCCCCGTTTTTAGCGGGAGCTCGAATTACGAGCAGTACTTC